Given below is one T cell receptor (beta chain) in context. The data derive from a study of blood T cell repertoires in COVID-19. Sequenced by immunoSEQ multiplex PCR; TCRdb stores in-frame clones only, minus some. This sample has hundreds of thousands of clones, with 80% found just once. V dropped 1 base and J dropped 4 bases, with 7 bases sitting between them. CDR1 and CDR2 (germline): LGHNT, FRNRAP. This CDR3 is built from 13 residues. The specimen was PBMCs or T cells enriched from blood (not recorded which). The TCR sequence derives from a man aged 30 to 45 with acute COVID-19. The V and J genes are TRBV12-5 and TRBJ1-2; D call uncertain. The CDR3, as DNA: TGTGCTAGTGGTTTGGGGAGCCCCTATGGCTACACCTTC. The encoded protein is CASGLGSPYGYTF.